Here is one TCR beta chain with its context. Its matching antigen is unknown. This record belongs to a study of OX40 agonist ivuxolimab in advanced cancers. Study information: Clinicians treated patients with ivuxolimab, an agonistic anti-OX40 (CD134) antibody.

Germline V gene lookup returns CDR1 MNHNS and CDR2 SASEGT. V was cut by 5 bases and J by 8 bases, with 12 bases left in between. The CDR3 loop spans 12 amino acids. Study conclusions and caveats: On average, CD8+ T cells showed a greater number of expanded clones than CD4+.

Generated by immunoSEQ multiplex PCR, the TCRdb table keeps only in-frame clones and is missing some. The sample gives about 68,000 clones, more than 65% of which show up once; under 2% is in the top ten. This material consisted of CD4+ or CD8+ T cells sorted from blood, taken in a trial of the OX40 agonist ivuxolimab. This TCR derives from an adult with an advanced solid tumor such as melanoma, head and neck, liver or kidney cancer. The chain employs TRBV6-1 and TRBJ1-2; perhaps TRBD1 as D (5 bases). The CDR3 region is CASSRQSLGYTF. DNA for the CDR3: TGTGCCAGCAGTCGACAGAGTTTGGGCTACACCTTC.